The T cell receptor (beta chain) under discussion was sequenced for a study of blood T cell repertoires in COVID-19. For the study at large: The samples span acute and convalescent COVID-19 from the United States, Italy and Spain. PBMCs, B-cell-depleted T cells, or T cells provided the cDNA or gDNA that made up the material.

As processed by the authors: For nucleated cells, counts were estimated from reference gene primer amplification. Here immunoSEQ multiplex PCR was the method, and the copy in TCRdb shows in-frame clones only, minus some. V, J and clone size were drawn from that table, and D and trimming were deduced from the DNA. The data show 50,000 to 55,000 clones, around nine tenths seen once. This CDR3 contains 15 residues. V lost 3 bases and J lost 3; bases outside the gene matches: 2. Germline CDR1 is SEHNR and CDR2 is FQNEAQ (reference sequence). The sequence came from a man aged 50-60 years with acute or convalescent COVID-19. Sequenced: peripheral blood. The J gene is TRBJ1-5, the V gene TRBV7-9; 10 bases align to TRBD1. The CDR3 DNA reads TGTGCCAGCAGCTTCGGGACAGGGGTCAATCAGCCCCAGCATTTT. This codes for CASSFGTGVNQPQHF.